One sample yielded the 20 T cell receptor beta chains listed below, sequenced in a study of OX40 agonist ivuxolimab in advanced cancers. Sequenced by immunoSEQ multiplex PCR; TCRdb stores in-frame clones only, minus some. The profile shows roughly 56,000 clones, around nine tenths of them singletons. This specimen was CD4+ or CD8+ T cells sorted from blood, taken in a trial of the OX40 agonist ivuxolimab. These receptors all come from an adult with an advanced solid tumor such as melanoma, head and neck, liver or kidney cancer.

The chain links TRBV15 to TRBJ2-2, with no clear D. The germline V gene has CDR1 LNHNV and CDR2 YYDKDF (reference sequence). The CDR3 has 16 amino acids. V lost 0 bases, J lost 1 base, and 9 bases lay in between. The CDR3 loop is CATSRDGLLNTGELFF. Here the CDR3 DNA reads TGTGCCACCAGCAGAGATGGCTTACTGAACACCGGGGAGCTGTTTTTT.

This chain uses TRBV28 with TRBJ1-2; D may be TRBD1 (6 bases). The CDR3 is made up of 13 amino acids. Germline V gives CDR1 MDHEN, CDR2 SYDVKM. Trimming removed 2 bases at V and 3 bases at J, with 7 bases between. The CDR3 nucleotides are TGTGCCAGCAGTTTAAACAGGGACTATGGCTACACCTTC. Its translation is CASSLNRDYGYTF.

J is TRBJ2-1 and V is TRBV27; D possibly matches TRBD1 or TRBD2 (5 bases each). Trimming pared 6 bases from V and 0 bases from J, leaving 18 bases between. In germline, CDR1 is MNHEY, CDR2 SMNVEV (reference sequence). The CDR3 has 17 amino acids. CDR3 amino acids: CASRSSLGGGSYNEQFF. The CDR3 bases are TGTGCCAGCAGATCTAGCCTGGGTGGGGGCTCCTACAATGAGCAGTTCTTC.

This clone occurred a few times. J is TRBJ2-1 and V is TRBV4-2; D is ambiguous. V was shortened by 4 bases and J by 4 bases, with 17 bases between the two germline ends. CDR3 size: 16 residues. The germline CDR1 and CDR2 sequences are LGHNA and YNFKEQ. The CDR3 sequence is CASSLPLKSQYNEQFF. In DNA, the CDR3 is TGTGCCAGCAGCCTCCCGCTAAAATCCCAATACAATGAGCAGTTCTTC.

The rearrangement links TRBV27 to TRBJ2-5; D is tentatively TRBD1 or TRBD2 (5 bases each). The CDR3 has 15 residues. CDR1 and CDR2 (germline): MNHEY, SMNVEV (reference sequence). V was shortened by 3 bases and J by 4 bases, with 15 bases between the two germline ends. The CDR3 DNA sequence: TGTGCCAGCAGTTTCGGGGCTGCCCTGGGAGAGACCCAGTACTTC. This codes for CASSFGAALGETQYF.

The chain recombines TRBV27 with TRBJ1-2, with 7 bases aligning to TRBD1. V shed 5 bases and J 7 bases; nucleotides not matched to a gene: 4. Germline CDR1 and CDR2: MNHEY and SMNVEV (reference sequence). The CDR3 covers 12 residues. The CDR3 is CASSQTGFGYTF. The CDR3 region has the DNA TGTGCCAGCAGTCAGACAGGGTTTGGCTACACCTTC.

V and J are TRBV9 and TRBJ2-5, with 11 bases fitting TRBD2. The V and J ends lost 1 base and 3 bases, in that order; junction bases with no gene match: 8. The germline V gene has CDR1 SGDLS and CDR2 YYNGEE. CDR3 length: 17 residues. CDR3 sequence: CASSVRTSGLVEETQYF. The CDR3 nucleotides are TGTGCCAGCAGCGTACGGACTAGCGGGTTGGTAGAAGAGACCCAGTACTTC.

J is TRBJ2-7 and V is TRBV5-1; D call uncertain. Trimming stripped 1 base from V and 0 bases from J, with 8 bases between. Germline V gene lookup returns CDR1 SGHRS and CDR2 YFSETQ. The CDR3 length is 14 residues. For the CDR3, the DNA is TGCGCCAGCAGCTTGTGGGCAGGCTCCTACGAGCAGTACTTC. This sequence encodes CASSLWAGSYEQYF.

The gene calls are TRBV28 and TRBJ2-7, with D unclear. The CDR3 extends over 15 amino acids. V was trimmed by 5 bases and J by 2 bases, leaving 16 bases between them. CDR1 and CDR2 from the germline V gene are MDHEN and SYDVKM. CDR3 DNA sequence: TGTGCCAGCAGTCCCCTCTCAGAGACCCCCTACGAGCAGTACTTC. As protein: CASSPLSETPYEQYF.

This clone was seen once. The chain's CDR3 is CASSPIAGGYEQYF. The CDR3 DNA follows: TGTGCCAGCAGCCCGATAGCGGGAGGCTACGAGCAGTACTTC. This chain links TRBV7-6 with TRBJ2-7; 10 positions match TRBD2. The CDR3 is 14 residues long. Losses at the gene ends were 5 bases for V and 3 bases for J; bases not matched to a gene: 4. Germline V CDR1 and CDR2: SGHVS, FNYEAQ. The full variable domain, its missing parts supplied by reference TRBV7-6 and TRBJ2-7, is GAGVSQSPRYKVTKRGQDVALRCDPISGHVSLYWYRQALGQGPEFLTYFNYEAQQDKSGLPNDRFSAERPEGSISTLTIQRTEQRDSAMYRCASSPIAGGYEQYFGPGTRLTVT.

The chain carries TRBV5-1 and TRBJ2-5, with D hard to call. The V gene's germline CDR1 is SGHRS and CDR2 YFSETQ. V was cut by 2 bases and J by 5 bases, with 1 base left in between. The length of the CDR3 is 10 residues. CDR3 protein: CASSFETQYF. The CDR3 DNA sequence: TGCGCCAGCAGCTTTGAGACCCAGTACTTC.

The chain couples TRBV6-5 to TRBJ1-6; D gene unclear. The CDR3 spans 15 residues. Trimming left V 5 bases short and J 3 bases short, with 11 bases between. From germline, CDR1 is MNHEY and CDR2 SVGAGI. The CDR3 bases are TGTGCCAGCAGTGTTCGGGATAACTATAATTCACCCCTCCACTTT. It encodes CASSVRDNYNSPLHF.

This clone showed up just once. The chain joins TRBV7-9 to TRBJ2-1, with unresolved D. The CDR3 is made up of 15 amino acids. Germline loops: CDR1 SEHNR, CDR2 FQNEAQ (reference sequence). The germline V and J ends were trimmed by 2 bases and 8 bases, with 16 bases remaining between them. CDR3 bases: TGTGCCAGCAGCTTATTTTTTCGGTTGGGCGATGAGCAGTTCTTC. Its translation is CASSLFFRLGDEQFF.

V gene TRBV6-5 combines with J gene TRBJ1-5, with D hard to call. The CDR3 loop spans 13 amino acids. In germline, CDR1 is MNHEY, CDR2 SVGAGI. Trimming pared 5 bases from V and 0 bases from J, leaving 5 bases between. This chain's CDR3 is CASSIGSNQPQHF. CDR3 bases: TGTGCCAGCAGTATTGGTAGCAATCAGCCCCAGCATTTT.

The J gene is TRBJ2-7, the V gene TRBV27; D gene unclear. Germline lookup yields CDR1 MNHEY and CDR2 SMNVEV (reference sequence). Trimming removed 6 bases from V and 2 bases from J, with 14 bases in between. CDR3 length: 14 amino acids. The CDR3, as DNA: TGTGCCAGCAGCCTCGGAGCCAAGCCCTACGAGCAGTACTTC. Translated: CASSLGAKPYEQYF.

The chain combines TRBV7-9 with TRBJ2-1, with a tentative D call TRBD2 (6 bases). The CDR3 loop spans 14 amino acids. Trimming shortened V by 1 base and J by 7 bases, and 11 bases separated the two germline ends. In germline, CDR1 is SEHNR, CDR2 FQNEAQ (reference sequence). The CDR3: CASSLVRELNEQFF. CDR3 in DNA: TGTGCCAGCAGCTTAGTTCGGGAGCTGAATGAGCAGTTCTTC.

The chain is built from TRBV27 and TRBJ2-1; no firm D call. Germline lookup yields CDR1 MNHEY and CDR2 SMNVEV (reference sequence). The CDR3 has 15 residues. V gave up 6 bases and J gave up 7 bases, with 19 bases separating them. DNA for the CDR3: TGTGCCAGCAGCCAAGGAATCGAAGGGCGGAATGAGCAGTTCTTC. Protein product: CASSQGIEGRNEQFF.

The CDR3 reads CASLYGDEQFF. In DNA form, the CDR3 reads TGTGCCAGTCTCTACGGCGATGAGCAGTTCTTC. The chain combines TRBV19 with TRBJ2-1; the D is unclear. The CDR3 has 11 amino acids. Trimming left V 8 bases short and J 8 bases short, with 10 bases between. CDR1 is LNHDA and CDR2 is SQIVND in the germline V gene (reference sequence).

V and J are TRBV9 and TRBJ2-7, with D unclear. Trimming removed 3 bases at V and 3 bases at J, with 7 bases between. The CDR3 has 12 amino acids. Germline CDR1 is SGDLS and CDR2 is YYNGEE. The CDR3 region is CASSADGYEQYF. The DNA of the CDR3 is TGTGCCAGCAGCGCCGACGGCTACGAGCAGTACTTC.

The chain recombines TRBV9 with TRBJ2-1; D not resolved. Trimming cost V 3 bases and J 9 bases, with 7 bases left between them. The CDR3 totals 11 residues. Germline values: CDR1 SGDLS, CDR2 YYNGEE. The CDR3, as DNA: TGTGCCAGCAGCGACGGGTCTGAGCAGTTCTTC. Residues: CASSDGSEQFF.